This TCR beta chain is from a study of blood T cells in healthy people across ages. A second PCR, run for about 7 to 11 cycles, used a sample-barcoded 5' primer plus a J-beta primer mix. From the 5' RACE reads, TCRdb called clonotypes with MiXCR, one entry per CDR3 protein. The sample consists of around 1.5 million distinct CDR3 sequences, around 59% of them appearing once. Sequenced sample: blood. The clonotype was recovered from a man between 18 and 29 years old in good health.

The CDR3 protein is CASSPWTDLSGANVLTF. Written as DNA, the CDR3 is TGCGCCAGCAGCCCTTGGACCGACCTCTCTGGGGCCAACGTCCTGACTTTC. The gene calls are TRBV4-1 and TRBJ2-6; D gene ambiguous. The CDR3 consists of 17 residues. Trimming took off 4 bases at V and 0 bases at J, with 13 bases between the two ends. Germline assignment: CDR1 MGHRA and CDR2 YSYEKL.